One sample yielded the 3 T cell receptor beta chains listed below, sequenced in a study of regulatory T cells in long-lasting Graves disease (dated by TCRdb to 2020 to 2022). The sample's time point label, decoded: newly diagnosed GD, antithyroid drugs for less than 3 months. For both TCR sequencing and RNA sequencing, RNA was extracted from PBMCs using TRIzol. The library was made by multiplex PCR. The sequencer listed for this sample is Illumina HiSeq 4000. To build TCR beta libraries, CDR3 regions were amplified by Arm-PCR using iRepertoire HTBI primers. TCRdb reprocessed the public reads (quality trimming at Q25 with fastp, clone calling with MiXCR) and kept in-frame beta chains. Duplicate CDR3 protein sequences are folded into a single record with the most common DNA and genes. The sample table records around 250,000 distinct CDR3 sequences; 20% to 25% of these occur just once. Of the sample, roughly 14% is held by the ten largest clones.

Specimen: peripheral blood mononuclear cells (PBMCs), collected at new diagnosis, from a patient treated with antithyroid drugs. These TCRs come from a female donor with Graves disease.

In regard to this clonotype: A read error is likely here: a far larger clone is one base away. This chain links TRBV11-3 with TRBJ2-7, with 9 bases identical to TRBD2. V shed 1 base and J 3 bases; nucleotides not matched to a gene: 7. There are 16 residues in the CDR3. Germline lookup yields CDR1 SGHNT and CDR2 YENEEA. CDR3 protein: CASSLVGSGRIYEQYF. Written as DNA, the CDR3 is TGTGCCAGCAGCTTAGTGGGCAGCGGGAGGATCTACGAGCAGTACTTC.

V and J are TRBV12-3 or TRBV12-4 and TRBJ2-3; 9 positions match TRBD1. Trimming removed 5 bases from V and 5 bases from J; junction bases left unmatched: 8. The CDR3 is 15 residues long. The CDR3 bases are TGTGCCAGCAGTCTCGGGACAGGGTATGAAGATACGCAGTATTTT. Amino acid sequence: CASSLGTGYEDTQYF.

This chain connects TRBV27 to TRBJ2-7, with 7 bases identical to TRBD1. CDR3 length: 12 residues. Germline assignment: CDR1 MNHEY and CDR2 SMNVEV (reference sequence). V dropped 3 bases and J dropped 5; count of bases not matched to a gene: 1. CDR3 in amino acids: CASSFGTDEQYF. CDR3 in DNA: TGTGCCAGCAGTTTCGGGACAGACGAGCAGTACTTC.